These T cell receptor beta chains were read from a single sample in a study of control samples from healthy donors and cancer patients. TCRdb keeps only in-frame clones here, not all; method: immunoSEQ multiplex PCR. The table records under 150,000 clones, roughly 89% of them present only once. Material: blood. These receptors were collected from a man younger than 45 in good health. Each CDR3 is given with its conserved first and last residue. Each record gives: D gene, clone size, V gene, J gene, CDR3 protein, CDR3 DNA. A D gene is named only where the DNA matches it firmly. Clone size, where shown, is once, few, many, or a class for clones that have expanded.

.	.	TRBV5-1	TRBJ2-3	CASKKATGTDTQYF	TGCGCCAGCAAAAAGGCAACGGGCACAGATACGCAGTATTTT
.	.	TRBV6-2/TRBV6-3	TRBJ1-1	CASSYSRRRSEGNTEAFF	TGTGCCAGCAGTTACTCGCGCCGGAGATCAGAGGGGAACACTGAAGCTTTCTTT
TRBD2	.	TRBV25-1	TRBJ2-1	CASSGLTSGTVYNEQFF	TGTGCCAGCAGTGGACTGACTAGCGGTACAGTCTACAATGAGCAGTTCTTC
TRBD2	.	TRBV6-2/TRBV6-3	TRBJ2-5	CASSRDYYSIVQYF	TGTGCCAGCAGTCGGGACTATTATTCCATCGTCCAGTACTTC
TRBD1	.	TRBV5-6	TRBJ1-1	CASSPGTGGRTEAFF	TGTGCCAGCAGCCCCGGGACAGGGGGCAGGACTGAAGCTTTCTTT
.	once	TRBV14	TRBJ1-4	CASSRAENEKLFF	TGTGCCAGCAGCCGGGCAGAGAATGAAAAACTGTTTTTT
.	.	TRBV23-1	TRBJ1-4	CASSQSRRRILSTNEKLFF	TGCGCCAGCAGTCAATCGAGACGGAGGATACTATCAACTAATGAAAAACTGTTTTTT
.	.	TRBV9	TRBJ1-2	CASSVGTIDGYTF	TGTGCCAGCAGCGTAGGGACAATCGATGGCTACACCTTC
.	.	TRBV25-1	TRBJ2-1	CASTTSDSSYNEQFF	TGTGCCAGCACTACCTCGGACAGTTCCTACAATGAGCAGTTCTTC
TRBD1	once	TRBV5-1	TRBJ2-7	CASSLQGTGAVEDF	TGCGCCAGCAGCTTGCAGGGGACAGGGGCCGTGGAGGACTTC
TRBD1	once	TRBV12-3/TRBV12-4	TRBJ1-1	CASSWTGQIGAFF	TGTGCCAGCAGTTGGACAGGCCAAATTGGGGCTTTCTTT
.	once	TRBV4-2	TRBJ1-5	CASSQVRGLAGEGQPQHF	TGTGCCAGCAGCCAAGTAAGGGGACTGGCAGGGGAGGGTCAGCCCCAGCATTTT
TRBD1	.	TRBV5-1	TRBJ1-6	CASQDRVGSPLHF	TGCGCCAGCCAAGACAGGGTCGGATCACCCCTCCACTTT
.	.	TRBV6-5	TRBJ1-1	CASSYSRANEAFF	TGTGCCAGCAGTTACTCGAGGGCAAATGAAGCTTTCTTT
TRBD2	.	TRBV9	TRBJ2-2	CASSRYPSGGNTGELFF	TGTGCCAGCAGCCGGTACCCTAGCGGGGGAAACACCGGGGAGCTGTTTTTT
.	.	TRBV19	TRBJ1-2	CASSIVGARGYTF	TGTGCCAGTAGTATTGTGGGGGCTCGGGGCTACACCTTC
.	.	TRBV2	TRBJ1-6	CASSEYSVGSPLHF	TGTGCCAGCAGTGAATACTCGGTGGGTTCACCCCTCCACTTT
.	once	TRBV6-2/TRBV6-3	TRBJ1-6	CASSDPRDANSPLHF	TGTGCCAGCAGTGACCCCCGGGATGCTAATTCACCCCTCCACTTT
.	.	TRBV28	TRBJ2-2	CASRVRTGELFF	TGTGCCAGCAGGGTTCGGACCGGGGAGCTGTTTTTT
.	.	TRBV20-1	TRBJ1-2	CSANRDYGYTF	TGCAGTGCCAACAGGGACTATGGCTACACCTTC
.	.	TRBV7-2	TRBJ1-3	CASSLVSGTGNTIYF	TGTGCCAGCAGCTTAGTAAGCGGGACTGGAAACACCATATATTTT
.	.	TRBV18	TRBJ1-5	CASSPGVSRDQPQHF	TGTGCCAGCTCACCAGGAGTCTCAAGGGACCAGCCCCAGCATTTT
.	.	TRBV6-1	TRBJ1-4	CASSERGTTNEKLFF	TGTGCCAGCAGTGAGAGGGGAACTACTAATGAAAAACTGTTTTTT
TRBD2	.	TRBV19	TRBJ2-3	CASSFGLAGGSTDTQYF	TGTGCCAGTAGTTTCGGACTAGCGGGGGGAAGCACAGATACGCAGTATTTT
.	.	TRBV24-1	TRBJ1-6	CATSDRFFNSPLHF	TGTGCCACCAGTGATCGGTTTTTTAATTCACCCCTCCACTTT
.	.	TRBV7-9	TRBJ1-2	CASSLDVFVSPPLF	TGTGCCAGCAGCCTAGACGTTTTCGTCTCGCCGCCTCTCTTC